The clone carrying this T cell receptor (beta chain) was counted once. The antigen remains undetermined. This specimen comes from a study of cytomegalovirus exposure and HLA in healthy donors. About the study: Previous work identified roughly 110 million unique TCR beta sequences from some 170 million T cells. Whole-study findings and limits: Productive rates of about 87% or about 30% were seen for most TCR beta V segments in an earlier analysis. Generally TCR sequences proved uncommon, though certain public TCRs appeared in numerous donors.

J lost 6 bases, V lost 4 bases, and 9 bases had no gene match. CDR1 is LGHNA and CDR2 is YSLEER in the germline V gene. This CDR3 has 15 amino acids. Amplification used 60 Vbeta primers and 13 Jbeta primers. The assay was immunoSEQ multiplex PCR, and TCRdb's table has in-frame clones only and misses some. The table shows about 160,000 clones, with approximately 80% occurring only once. The material sequenced was PBMCs. The TCR was taken from a female donor in good health and CMV-seronegative. The J gene is TRBJ2-3, the V gene TRBV4-3, with 8 bases matching TRBD2. This CDR3 is CASSPGAGGTDTQYF. The CDR3 DNA reads TGCGCCAGCAGCCCGGGGGCGGGAGGTACGGATACGCAGTATTTT.